A selection of T cell receptor beta chains follows, all from one sample in a study of technical replicates of blood from a handful of donors. Some clones are missing from TCRdb's copy, which holds only in-frame ones; the method was immunoSEQ multiplex PCR. The sample records about 70,000 clones, around 97% being singletons. The sample taken for sequencing was T cells isolated from PBMCs. These TCRs come from a human donor in good health. The CDR3 runs from the conserved cysteine through the conserved F or W. The D gene is left open where the match is weak. Rows give clone size only sometimes, using once, few, many, or a class for an expanded clone.

TRBD2,TRBV5-5,-,TRBJ2-1,TGTGCCAGCAGCGACGACCTAGCGGGAGCATTCTCCTACAATGAGCAGTTCTTC,CASSDDLAGAFSYNEQFF
TRBD2,TRBV4-1,-,TRBJ2-5,TGCGCCAGCAGCCAAGATCGGGGGGAGCTGGAGACCCAGTACTTC,CASSQDRGELETQYF
TRBD2,TRBV5-1,-,TRBJ2-5,TGCGCCAGCAGCTTACTACCGACTAGCGGGACCCTACAAGAGACCCAGTACTTC,CASSLLPTSGTLQETQYF
-,TRBV30,-,TRBJ2-7,TGTGCCTGGAGTGTCATCGGTGGAGTACCCTACGAGCAGTACTTC,CAWSVIGGVPYEQYF
-,TRBV7-2,-,TRBJ1-2,TGTGCCAGCAGCGCAGACAGACACTATGGCTACACCTTC,CASSADRHYGYTF
-,TRBV30,few,TRBJ1-2,TGTGCCTGGAGTGTGGGGCAGGCTTACAACTATGGCTACACCTTC,CAWSVGQAYNYGYTF
TRBD1,TRBV11-3,-,TRBJ1-2,TGTGCCAGCAGCAGACGCGGGACAGGCTATGGCTACACCTTC,CASSRRGTGYGYTF
-,TRBV6-1,once,TRBJ2-5,TGTGCCAGCAGGGAGGGTGTAGAGACCCAGTACTTC,CASREGVETQYF
TRBD1,TRBV28,-,TRBJ2-5,TGTGCCAGCACCGATCAGGGACAGGGGATGGAGACCCAGTACTTC,CASTDQGQGMETQYF
-,TRBV19,-,TRBJ1-2,TGTGCCAGTAGTATCCAACCAGACAGATATGGCTACACCTTC,CASSIQPDRYGYTF
-,TRBV30,-,TRBJ2-2,TGTGCCTGGAGCCCTCGGAGGCTAGCGTTCACCGGGGAGCTGTTTTTT,CAWSPRRLAFTGELFF
TRBD2,TRBV6-5,-,TRBJ2-1,TGTGCCAGCAGCCAAGCGGGAGTTGGGTACAATGAGCAGTTCTTC,CASSQAGVGYNEQFF
TRBD2,TRBV12-5,-,TRBJ2-1,TGTGCTAGTGGTTTGGTACTAAGCGGGAGGCACAATGAGCAGTTCTTC,CASGLVLSGRHNEQFF
-,TRBV9,-,TRBJ1-1,TGTGCCAGCAGCAGTGGGGGGGCGGGGAGCACTGAAGCTTTCTTT,CASSSGGAGSTEAFF
-,TRBV19,-,TRBJ1-4,TGTGCCAGTAGCGGGACACCTGTTAGGGAAAAACTGTTTTTT,CASSGTPVREKLFF
TRBD2,TRBV18,-,TRBJ2-4,TGTGCCAGCTCACCAACCCTGACTAGCGGGGGGGTGACCAAAAACATTCAGTACTTC,CASSPTLTSGGVTKNIQYF
-,TRBV29-1,-,TRBJ1-1,TGCAGCGTCGACGGGGGGCCCGACCCTGAAGCTTTCTTT,CSVDGGPDPEAFF
-,TRBV7-6,-,TRBJ1-5,TGTGCCAGCAGCTTAGCTTATATCAATCAGCCCCAGCATTTT,CASSLAYINQPQHF
-,TRBV7-9,once,TRBJ1-1,TGTGCCAGCAGCTTCCCCCAGACTGAAGCTTTCTTT,CASSFPQTEAFF
TRBD1,TRBV12-5,few,TRBJ2-7,TGTGCTAGTGGCCTTGGACAGGGGGTCAACGAGCAGTACTTC,CASGLGQGVNEQYF
-,TRBV10-3,-,TRBJ2-2,TGTGCCATCAGTGAAATCGAACGGACTAACACCGGGGAGCTGTTTTTT,CAISEIERTNTGELFF
TRBD1,TRBV6-5,-,TRBJ1-1,TGTGCCAGCAGTCCCAGGACAGGGCAGGCTGAAGCTTTCTTT,CASSPRTGQAEAFF